Below are 9 T cell receptor beta chains sequenced from a single sample in a study of CD8 T cells in ankylosing spondylitis. MiXCR, run by TCRdb on the 5' RACE reads, gives a single entry per CDR3 protein. Here the sample spans just over 350,000 distinct CDR3 sequences, around 20% being singletons. Material: blood, either unsorted or a sorted T cell fraction (not recorded which). The receptors here all came from a male donor with ankylosing spondylitis or in good health (not recorded which).

This clonotype was recorded a few times. At one of its ends the junction is not consistent with the germline gene, which may arise from a read error. This CDR3 reads CASSDGSLGLSDEQYF. As DNA, the CDR3 is TGTGCCAGCAGCGACGGGAGCCTTGGCCTCTCCGACGAGCAGTACTTC. The chain employs TRBV9 and TRBJ2-7; D may be TRBD2 (6 bases). Looked up from germline, CDR1 is SGDLS and CDR2 is YYNGEE. This CDR3 is built from 16 residues.

The chain is built from TRBV7-9 and TRBJ2-3; TRBD2 agrees at 12 bases. J was trimmed by 4 bases and V by 5 bases; bases with no gene match: 7. This CDR3 spans 16 amino acids. Looked up from germline, CDR1 is SEHNR and CDR2 is FQNEAQ (reference sequence). DNA of the CDR3: TGTGCCAGCAGCAACCTAGCGGGGGGGCCATCAGATACGCAGTATTTT. Its translation is CASSNLAGGPSDTQYF.

This clonotype turned up a few times. The rearrangement joins TRBV6-1 to TRBJ2-1; D perhaps matches TRBD1 (6 bases). Germline assignment: CDR1 MNHNS and CDR2 SASEGT. Trimming shortened V by 4 bases and J by 1 base, and 14 bases separated the two germline ends. The CDR3 extends over 16 amino acids. In DNA, the CDR3 is TGTGCCAGCAGTGGCTTTACAGGGAAGTCCTACAATGAGCAGTTCTTC. Residues: CASSGFTGKSYNEQFF.

The J gene is TRBJ2-2, the V gene TRBV7-9, with a tentative D call TRBD1 (7 bases). Germline V gives CDR1 SEHNR, CDR2 FQNEAQ (reference sequence). V was trimmed by 5 bases and J by 7 bases, leaving 17 bases between them. The CDR3 is 15 amino acids. As DNA, the CDR3 is TGTGCCAGCAGCCCGATGACAGGGAGGATCGGGGAGCTGTTTTTT. Its translation is CASSPMTGRIGELFF. The entire variable domain, with the rest obtained from reference TRBV7-9 and TRBJ2-2, is as follows: DTGVSQNPRHKITKRGQNVTFRCDPISEHNRLYWYRQTLGQGPEFLTYFQNEAQLEKSRLLSDRFSAERPKGSFSTLEIQRTEQGDSAMYLCASSPMTGRIGELFFGEGSRLTVL.

This clonotype was picked up a small number of times. The CDR3 bases are TGTGCCAGCAGTCCTATTGGGCCGACAGACGTGGAGACCCAGTACTTC. It specifies CASSPIGPTDVETQYF. This chain uses TRBV12-3 or TRBV12-4 with TRBJ2-5, with a tentative D call TRBD1 (5 bases). There are 16 residues in the CDR3. V lost 5 bases and J 5 bases, leaving 21 bases between the germline ends.

V gene TRBV6-1 combines with J gene TRBJ2-5; D is possibly TRBD1 or TRBD2 (7 bases each). The CDR3 runs to 16 residues. Trimming took off 7 bases at V and 4 bases at J, with 22 bases between the two ends. Per germline, CDR1 MNHNS and CDR2 SASEGT. The CDR3 loop reads CASTALPGGGGETQYF. The CDR3 nucleotides read TGTGCCAGCACCGCCCTCCCAGGGGGGGGTGGAGAGACCCAGTACTTC.

This clonotype was counted only a few times. V usage is TRBV2 and J usage is TRBJ2-1; D might be TRBD1 (5 bases). The CDR3 runs 16 residues. V lost 1 base and J 4 bases, leaving 14 bases between the germline ends. Germline CDR1 and CDR2: SNHLY and FYNNEI. CDR3 loop: CASSEVGAPPYNEQFF. CDR3 bases: TGTGCCAGCAGTGAAGTTGGGGCGCCCCCTTACAATGAGCAGTTCTTC.

The J gene is TRBJ2-1, the V gene TRBV5-6, with a tentative D call TRBD2 (5 bases). The CDR3 consists of 12 residues. The V end lost 4 bases, the J end lost 8 bases, and 10 bases lay between the germline ends. CDR1 is SGHDT and CDR2 is YYEEEE in the germline V gene. The CDR3, as DNA: TGTGCCAGCAGCCGGAGGTTGGATGAGCAGTTCTTC. Protein product: CASSRRLDEQFF.

The rearrangement uses TRBV12-3 or TRBV12-4 and TRBJ2-7; unclear D gene. Between the trimmed V and J ends, which lost 7 bases and 1 base, there was a span of 14 bases. The CDR3 runs to 14 residues. For the CDR3, the DNA is TGTGCCAGCACCAAGGACCATCAATCCTACGAGCAGTACTTC. As protein: CASTKDHQSYEQYF.